What follows are 30 T cell receptor beta chains derived from one specimen sequenced in a study of OX40 agonist ivuxolimab in advanced cancers. Sequencing used immunoSEQ multiplex PCR; TCRdb keeps in-frame clones, though not all of them. This sample has over 70,000 clones; around 89% occur once, and the top ten carry approximately 11%. The material sequenced was CD4+ or CD8+ T cells sorted from blood, taken in a trial of the OX40 agonist ivuxolimab. The receptors originated from an adult with an advanced solid tumor such as melanoma, head and neck, liver or kidney cancer.

This chain connects TRBV2 to TRBJ2-7; TRBD1 is a possible D gene (7 bases). This CDR3 region has 16 residues. Germline-derived CDR1 and CDR2 are SNHLY and FYNNEI. Trimming took 6 bases from V and 4 from J, leaving 22 bases between them. CDR3 loop: CASSPGGQGGRYEQYF. In DNA form, the CDR3 reads TGTGCCAGCAGCCCCGGAGGGCAGGGGGGTAGGTACGAGCAGTACTTC.

V gene TRBV27 combines with J gene TRBJ2-1; TRBD1 or TRBD2 may be the D gene (6 bases each). The CDR3 is 17 residues long. Germline lookup yields CDR1 MNHEY and CDR2 SMNVEV (reference sequence). The V end lost 3 bases, the J end lost 9 bases, and 24 bases lay between the germline ends. CDR3 sequence: CASSLRGDGATRGEQFF. DNA for the CDR3: TGTGCCAGCAGTTTGAGGGGGGACGGGGCAACCAGGGGTGAGCAGTTCTTC.

The gene calls are TRBV5-4 and TRBJ2-3, with D uncertain. The V end lost 2 bases, the J end lost 1 base, and 11 bases lay between the germline ends. The CDR3 contains 15 residues. The germline gives CDR1 SGHNT, CDR2 YYREEE (reference sequence). The CDR3 DNA reads as TGTGCCAGCAGCTTTTTAGCAGGAGGCACAGATACGCAGTATTTT. The encoded protein is CASSFLAGGTDTQYF.

This clone has more than one count but fewer than ten. The chain links TRBV4-2 to TRBJ1-1; 12 bases are a match to TRBD1. The CDR3 consists of 14 residues. CDR1 and CDR2 from the germline V gene are LGHNA and YNFKEQ. V lost 6 bases to trimming and J lost 10 bases; unmatched junction nucleotides: 9. The CDR3 DNA sequence: TGTGCCAGCAGGGCCGGGACAGGGGGCTTTCGAGCTTTCTTT. Protein sequence: CASRAGTGGFRAFF.

The chain links TRBV6-1 to TRBJ1-5; D remains ambiguous. Germline CDR1 reads MNHNS; CDR2 reads SASEGT. The CDR3 loop spans 14 amino acids. V was shortened by 6 bases and J by 1 base, with 10 bases between the two germline ends. CDR3 in amino acids: CASRGRGSNQPQHF. As DNA, the CDR3 is TGTGCCAGCAGGGGGAGAGGGAGCAATCAGCCCCAGCATTTT.

The chain recombines TRBV6-1 with TRBJ1-2; 8 bases fit TRBD1. The junction had 4 bases not matched to a gene; V was cut back by 2 bases and J by 8 bases. In germline, CDR1 is MNHNS, CDR2 SASEGT. CDR3 length: 13 amino acids. The CDR3 protein is CASSEIAGGGYTF. The CDR3 DNA reads as TGTGCCAGCAGTGAAATCGCAGGGGGCGGCTACACCTTC.

This rearrangement joins TRBV20-1 to TRBJ2-3; D call uncertain. Germline CDR1 reads DFQATT; CDR2 reads SNEGSKA (reference sequence). With 8 bases removed from V and 4 bases from J, the gap between germline ends came to 7 bases. The CDR3 sequence is 10 residues long. The CDR3 loop reads CSFKSDTQYF. The DNA of the CDR3 is TGCAGTTTCAAGTCAGATACGCAGTATTTT.

The CDR3, as DNA: TGTGCCAGCAGCTTACAAGGGGACAATGAGCAGTTCTTC. Translation gives CASSLQGDNEQFF. The chain links TRBV11-3 to TRBJ2-1, with a tentative D call TRBD1 (5 bases). The CDR3 loop spans 13 amino acids. Germline-derived CDR1 and CDR2 are SGHNT and YENEEA. Trimming removed 2 bases from V and 5 bases from J, with 7 bases in between.

This rearrangement joins TRBV7-9 to TRBJ2-3, with D unresolved. The CDR3 consists of 12 residues. V was pared by 4 bases and J by 2 bases, with 4 bases between. CDR1 is SEHNR, CDR2 FQNEAQ, per germline (reference sequence). The CDR3 DNA sequence: TGTGCCAGCAGCTACGTCACAGATACGCAGTATTTT. It translates to CASSYVTDTQYF.

The chain links TRBV6-1 to TRBJ2-7; 7 bases are a match to TRBD2. The CDR3 totals 14 residues. Germline loops: CDR1 MNHNS, CDR2 SASEGT. J gave up 1 base and V 2 bases, and 2 bases lay outside the gene matches. The CDR3 nucleotides read TGTGCCAGCAGTGAACTAGCGGATTCCTACGAGCAGTACTTC. It codes for CASSELADSYEQYF.

This chain joins TRBV27 and TRBJ2-3; a weak D match, TRBD1 (5 bases). The CDR3 is 16 residues long. Trimming took off 5 bases at V and 2 bases at J, with 17 bases between the two ends. Per the germline V gene, CDR1 is MNHEY and CDR2 is SMNVEV (reference sequence). As DNA, the CDR3 is TGTGCCAGCAGTCCCCGCAGGGTTTGGTCCACAGATACGCAGTATTTT. Residues: CASSPRRVWSTDTQYF.

The chain uses TRBV7-9 and TRBJ2-2; D gene unclear. The CDR3 loop spans 14 amino acids. V lost 1 base, J lost 1 base, and 4 bases lay in between. Germline V lookup: CDR1 SEHNR, CDR2 FQNEAQ (reference sequence). DNA of the CDR3: TGTGCCAGCAGCTTAGGCGGGAACACCGGGGAGCTGTTTTTT. This gives the protein CASSLGGNTGELFF.

The V call is TRBV19, the J call TRBJ2-1; a weak D match, TRBD1 (5 bases). Trimming removed 3 bases at V and 2 bases at J, with 8 bases between. The CDR3 consists of 14 residues. CDR1 and CDR2 (germline): LNHDA, SQIVND (reference sequence). This CDR3 reads CASSIRAAYNEQFF. The CDR3 DNA follows: TGTGCCAGTAGTATCAGGGCAGCCTACAATGAGCAGTTCTTC.

V and J are TRBV29-1 and TRBJ2-1; 7 bases align to TRBD2. Trimming removed 7 bases from V and 7 bases from J; junction bases left unmatched: 7. The length of the CDR3 is 12 residues. Germline V lookup: CDR1 SQVTM, CDR2 ANQGSEA. For the CDR3, the DNA is TGCAGCGCAACGCCTAGCGGAAATGAGCAGTTCTTC. Translating it yields CSATPSGNEQFF.

This chain joins TRBV19 and TRBJ1-2; D uncertain. Germline CDR1 reads LNHDA; CDR2 reads SQIVND (reference sequence). The V gene lost 2 bases and the J gene lost 6 bases, with 13 bases spanning the gap. The length of the CDR3 is 14 residues. CDR3 region: CASSISVSMDGYTF. The CDR3 region has the DNA TGTGCCAGTAGTATATCGGTCAGCATGGATGGCTACACCTTC.

CDR3 protein: CASRRDISGANVLTF. DNA of the CDR3: TGTGCCAGCAGGAGGGATATCTCTGGGGCCAACGTCCTGACTTTC. V is TRBV6-4 and J is TRBJ2-6; weak D call: TRBD2 (5 bases). Germline V gene sequence: CDR1 MRHNA, CDR2 SNTAGT. Trimming stripped 6 bases from V and 0 bases from J, with 9 bases between. The CDR3 runs 15 residues.

The genes are TRBV7-8 and TRBJ2-5, with D unclear. The J call could be wrong; TRBJ2-7 is a better fit for the DNA end. CDR1 and CDR2 (germline): SGHVS, FQNEAQ. This CDR3 contains 14 residues. The CDR3 reads CASSLQASSYEQYF. The DNA for the CDR3 is TGTGCCAGCAGCTTGCAGGCCTCCTCCTACGAGCAGTACTTC.

The rearrangement joins TRBV30 to TRBJ2-1; D call uncertain. V gave up 2 bases and J gave up 0 bases, with 8 bases separating them. The germline V gene has CDR1 GTSNPN and CDR2 SVGIG (reference sequence). The CDR3 has 14 residues. The CDR3 region has the DNA TGTGCCTGGAGTACCGGTAGCTCCTACAATGAGCAGTTCTTC. It is translated as CAWSTGSSYNEQFF.

The gene calls are TRBV19 and TRBJ2-7, with unresolved D. This CDR3 region has 14 residues. The V gene's germline CDR1 is LNHDA and CDR2 SQIVND (reference sequence). Trimming shortened V by 1 base and J by 2 bases, and 9 bases separated the two germline ends. The CDR3 nucleotides are TGTGCCAGTAGTATAGTCGTCTTGACCTACGAGCAGTACTTC. Protein sequence: CASSIVVLTYEQYF.

The chain has TRBV7-9 and TRBJ2-5; 9 bases are a match to TRBD2. The CDR3 length is 17 residues. J lost 2 bases, V lost 1 base, and 8 bases had no gene match. CDR1 and CDR2 from the germline V gene are SEHNR and FQNEAQ (reference sequence). The CDR3 loop reads CASSLDVQREVQETQYF. Here the CDR3 DNA reads TGTGCCAGCAGCTTAGATGTTCAGCGGGAGGTTCAAGAGACCCAGTACTTC.

This chain joins TRBV28 and TRBJ2-3; D perhaps matches TRBD2 (6 bases). The CDR3 is 15 residues long. Per germline, CDR1 MDHEN and CDR2 SYDVKM. V was shortened by 1 base and J by 1 base, with 9 bases between the two germline ends. The CDR3 coding sequence is TGTGCCAGCAGTTTATCGGGGGAGGGCACAGATACGCAGTATTTT. Its protein product is CASSLSGEGTDTQYF.

The chain combines TRBV9 with TRBJ2-2; TRBD2 matches 8 bases. The CDR3 is 15 residues long. V trimming: 4 bases; J trimming: 0 bases; junction bases outside the gene matches: 2. Germline V gene sequence: CDR1 SGDLS, CDR2 YYNGEE. The CDR3, as DNA: TGTGCCAGCAGCTCAGCGGGGGCGAACACCGGGGAGCTGTTTTTT. Protein sequence: CASSSAGANTGELFF.

The chain joins TRBV7-7 to TRBJ2-1; TRBD2 matches 13 bases. Germline-derived CDR1 and CDR2 are SSHAT and FNYEAQ (reference sequence). The CDR3 length is 17 residues. The junction had 8 bases not matched to a gene; V was cut back by 2 bases and J by 7 bases. In DNA form, the CDR3 reads TGTGCCAGCAGCTTACGGACTAGCGGGGGAAGAGAGAATGAGCAGTTCTTC. This gives the protein CASSLRTSGGRENEQFF. Full variable domain (missing parts from reference TRBV7-7 and TRBJ2-1): GAGVSQSPRYKVTKRGQDVTLRCDPISSHATLYWYQQALGQGPEFLTYFNYEAQPDKSGLPSDRFSAERPEGSISTLTIQRTEQRDSAMYRCASSLRTSGGRENEQFFGPGTRLTVL.

DNA of the CDR3: TGTGCCACCAGCAGAGTCCGGGGGCTGAACACCGGGGAGCTGTTTTTT. Translation gives CATSRVRGLNTGELFF. The genes are TRBV15 and TRBJ2-2; D tentatively reads TRBD1 or TRBD2 (6 bases each). The V end was cut by 1 base, the J end by 1 base, with 10 bases between. Germline CDR1 LNHNV, CDR2 YYDKDF (reference sequence). This CDR3 contains 16 residues.

The chain is built from TRBV19 and TRBJ2-7; D gene unclear. The CDR3 extends over 13 amino acids. Germline CDR1 is LNHDA and CDR2 is SQIVND (reference sequence). V gave up 0 bases and J gave up 0 bases, with 3 bases separating them. CDR3 nucleotide sequence: TGTGCCAGTAGTATAGATTTCTCCTACGAGCAGTACTTC. Its translation is CASSIDFSYEQYF.

V usage is TRBV7-6 and J usage is TRBJ2-7, with D hard to call. Trimming cost V 1 base and J 1 base, with 5 bases left between them. Germline-derived CDR1 and CDR2 are SGHVS and FNYEAQ. The CDR3 runs 13 residues. CDR3 region: CASSLERSYEQYF. For the CDR3, the DNA is TGTGCCAGCAGCTTAGAGAGGTCCTACGAGCAGTACTTC.

This sequence joins TRBV27 and TRBJ1-5; TRBD1 might be the D (5 bases). Germline loops: CDR1 MNHEY, CDR2 SMNVEV (reference sequence). V gave up 4 bases and J gave up 4 bases, with 11 bases separating them. The CDR3 is 14 residues long. CDR3 sequence reads: CASSSRGENQPQHF. CDR3 nucleotide sequence: TGTGCCAGCAGTTCCCGGGGCGAGAATCAGCCCCAGCATTTT.

This rearrangement joins TRBV28 to TRBJ2-2, with TRBD2 identical over 12 bases. Unmatched junction bases numbered 0, after V lost 5 bases and J lost 5 bases. This CDR3 has 14 residues. Germline CDR1 is MDHEN and CDR2 is SYDVKM. The CDR3 DNA is TGTGCCAGCAGTCTAGCGGGAGGGACCGGGGAGCTGTTTTTT. As protein: CASSLAGGTGELFF.

V and J are TRBV6-5 and TRBJ2-5; D possibly matches TRBD1 or TRBD2 (5 bases each). Germline lookup yields CDR1 MNHEY and CDR2 SVGAGI. The CDR3 length is 14 residues. The V end lost 5 bases, the J end lost 1 base, and 11 bases lay between the germline ends. CDR3 DNA: TGTGCCAGCAGTCCCCGGGACCGCCAAGAGACCCAGTACTTC. Its protein is CASSPRDRQETQYF.

This clone was observed a single time. The chain couples TRBV4-2 to TRBJ2-1; 8 nucleotides agree with TRBD1. V gave up 3 bases and J gave up 3 bases; unmatched junction bases: 4. Germline lookup yields CDR1 LGHNA and CDR2 YNFKEQ. The CDR3 is 15 residues long. The DNA of the CDR3 is TGTGCCAGCAGCCAGGACAGGGAATTCTACAATGAGCAGTTCTTC. Translation gives CASSQDREFYNEQFF.